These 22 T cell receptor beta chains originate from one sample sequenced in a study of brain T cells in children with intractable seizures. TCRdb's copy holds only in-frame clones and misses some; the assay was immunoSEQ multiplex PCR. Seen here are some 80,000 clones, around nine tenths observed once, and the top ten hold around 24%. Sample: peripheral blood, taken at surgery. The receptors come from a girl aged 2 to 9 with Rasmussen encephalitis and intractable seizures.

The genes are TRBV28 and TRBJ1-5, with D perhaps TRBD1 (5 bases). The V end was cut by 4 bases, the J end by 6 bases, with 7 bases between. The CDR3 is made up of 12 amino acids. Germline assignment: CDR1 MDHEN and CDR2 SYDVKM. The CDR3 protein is CASSSGRQPQHF. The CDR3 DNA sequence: TGTGCCAGCAGTTCAGGGCGTCAGCCCCAGCATTTT.

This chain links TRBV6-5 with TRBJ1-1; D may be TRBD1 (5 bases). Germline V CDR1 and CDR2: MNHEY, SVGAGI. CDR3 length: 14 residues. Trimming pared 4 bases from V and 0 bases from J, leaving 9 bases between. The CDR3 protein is CASSSSGLNTEAFF. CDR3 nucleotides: TGTGCCAGCAGTTCATCAGGGTTGAACACTGAAGCTTTCTTT.

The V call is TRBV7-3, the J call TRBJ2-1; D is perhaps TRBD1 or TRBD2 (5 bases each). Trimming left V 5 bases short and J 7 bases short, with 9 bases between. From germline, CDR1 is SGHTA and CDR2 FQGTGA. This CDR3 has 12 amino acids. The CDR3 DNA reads TGTGCCAGCAGCGGGGGAACTAATGAGCAGTTCTTC. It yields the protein CASSGGTNEQFF.

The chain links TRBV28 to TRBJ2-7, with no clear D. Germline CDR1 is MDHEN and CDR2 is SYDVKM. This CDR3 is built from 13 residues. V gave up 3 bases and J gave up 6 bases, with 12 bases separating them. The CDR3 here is CASSFGRSPEQYF. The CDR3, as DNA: TGTGCCAGCAGTTTCGGCAGAAGCCCCGAGCAGTACTTC.

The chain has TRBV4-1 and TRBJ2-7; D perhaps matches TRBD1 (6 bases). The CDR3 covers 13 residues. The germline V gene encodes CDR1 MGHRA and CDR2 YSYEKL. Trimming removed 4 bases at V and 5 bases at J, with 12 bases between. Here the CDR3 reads CASSPLQGNEQYF. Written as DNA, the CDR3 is TGCGCCAGCAGCCCCTTACAGGGTAACGAGCAGTACTTC.

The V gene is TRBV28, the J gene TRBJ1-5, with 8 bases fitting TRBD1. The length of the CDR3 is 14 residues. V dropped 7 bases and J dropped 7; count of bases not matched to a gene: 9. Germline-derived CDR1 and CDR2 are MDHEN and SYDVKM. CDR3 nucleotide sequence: TGTGCCAGCATTGAGGCAGGGGGCGGGCAGCCCCAGCATTTT. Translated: CASIEAGGGQPQHF.

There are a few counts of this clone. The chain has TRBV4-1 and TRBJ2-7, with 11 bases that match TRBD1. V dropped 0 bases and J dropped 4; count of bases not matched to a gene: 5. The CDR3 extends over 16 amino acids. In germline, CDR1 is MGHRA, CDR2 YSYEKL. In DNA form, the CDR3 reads TGCGCCAGCAGCCAAGATGGAGGGACAGGGGGGTACGAGCAGTACTTC. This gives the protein CASSQDGGTGGYEQYF.

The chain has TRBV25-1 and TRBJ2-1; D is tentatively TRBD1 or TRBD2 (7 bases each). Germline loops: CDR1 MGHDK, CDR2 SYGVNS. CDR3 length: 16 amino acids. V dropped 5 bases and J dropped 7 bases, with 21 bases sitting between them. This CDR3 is CASSTLQGGEGNEQFF. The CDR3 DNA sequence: TGTGCCAGCAGTACCCTCCAGGGGGGGGAGGGGAATGAGCAGTTCTTC. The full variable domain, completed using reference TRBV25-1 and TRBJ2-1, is EADIYQTPRYLVIGTGKKITLECSQTMGHDKMYWYQQDPGMELHLIHYSYGVNSTEKGDLSSESTVSRIRTEHFPLTLESARPSHTSQYLCASSTLQGGEGNEQFFGPGTRLTVL.

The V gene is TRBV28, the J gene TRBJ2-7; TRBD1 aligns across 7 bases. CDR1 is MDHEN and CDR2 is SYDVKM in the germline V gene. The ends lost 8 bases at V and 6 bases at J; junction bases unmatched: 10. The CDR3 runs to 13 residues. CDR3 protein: CASSSRGLIEQYF. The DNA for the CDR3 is TGTGCCAGCTCCTCGAGGGGGCTAATCGAGCAGTACTTC.

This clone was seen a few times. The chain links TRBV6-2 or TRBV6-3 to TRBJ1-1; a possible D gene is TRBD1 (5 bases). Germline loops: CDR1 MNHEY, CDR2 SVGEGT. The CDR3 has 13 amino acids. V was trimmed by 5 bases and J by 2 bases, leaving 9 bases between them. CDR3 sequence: CASSHTGNTEAFF. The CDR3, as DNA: TGTGCCAGCAGTCATACAGGAAACACTGAAGCTTTCTTT.

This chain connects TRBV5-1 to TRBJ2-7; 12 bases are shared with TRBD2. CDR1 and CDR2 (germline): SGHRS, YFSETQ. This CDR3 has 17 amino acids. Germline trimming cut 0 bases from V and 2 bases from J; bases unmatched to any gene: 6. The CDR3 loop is CASSLGLAGVSAYEQYF. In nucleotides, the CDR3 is TGCGCCAGCAGCTTGGGACTAGCGGGAGTAAGCGCCTACGAGCAGTACTTC.

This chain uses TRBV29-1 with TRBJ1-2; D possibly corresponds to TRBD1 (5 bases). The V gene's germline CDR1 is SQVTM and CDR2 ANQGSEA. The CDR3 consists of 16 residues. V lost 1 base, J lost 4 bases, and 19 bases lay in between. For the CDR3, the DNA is TGCAGCGTTGAAGGGGTCAGGGATGAAAGGATCTATGGCTACACCTTC. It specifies CSVEGVRDERIYGYTF.

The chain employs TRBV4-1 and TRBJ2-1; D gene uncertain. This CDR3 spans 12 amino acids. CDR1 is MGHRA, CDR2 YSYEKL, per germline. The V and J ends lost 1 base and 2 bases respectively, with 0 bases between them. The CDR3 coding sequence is TGCGCCAGCAGCCAAGCCTACAATGAGCAGTTCTTC. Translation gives CASSQAYNEQFF.

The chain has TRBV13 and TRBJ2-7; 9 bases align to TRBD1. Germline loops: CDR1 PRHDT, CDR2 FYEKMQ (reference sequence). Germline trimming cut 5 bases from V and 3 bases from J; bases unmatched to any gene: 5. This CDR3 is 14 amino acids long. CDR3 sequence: CASSAGQGSYEQYF. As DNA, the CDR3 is TGTGCCAGCAGCGCGGGACAGGGAAGCTACGAGCAGTACTTC.

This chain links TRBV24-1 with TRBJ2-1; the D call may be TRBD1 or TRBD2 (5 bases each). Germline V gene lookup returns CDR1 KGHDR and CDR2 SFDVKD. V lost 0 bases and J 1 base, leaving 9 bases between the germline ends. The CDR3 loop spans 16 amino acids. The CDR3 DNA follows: TGTGCCACCAGTGATTTGGAGGGGCCATCCTACAATGAGCAGTTCTTC. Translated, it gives CATSDLEGPSYNEQFF.

The CDR3 nucleotides read TGTGCCAGCAGTTACCTCCTGGCCGGCCAGATGACTGAAGCTTTCTTT. Translated: CASSYLLAGQMTEAFF. The chain carries TRBV6-5 and TRBJ1-1; D remains unclear. The germline gives CDR1 MNHEY, CDR2 SVGAGI. This CDR3 is built from 16 residues. The V end lost 2 bases, the J end lost 5 bases, and 18 bases lay between the germline ends.

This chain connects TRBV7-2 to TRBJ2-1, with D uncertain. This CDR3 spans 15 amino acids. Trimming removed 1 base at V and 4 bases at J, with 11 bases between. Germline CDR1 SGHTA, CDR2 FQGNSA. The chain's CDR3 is CASSLGSGGYNEQFF. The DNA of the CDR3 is TGTGCCAGCAGCTTAGGCTCCGGCGGATACAATGAGCAGTTCTTC.

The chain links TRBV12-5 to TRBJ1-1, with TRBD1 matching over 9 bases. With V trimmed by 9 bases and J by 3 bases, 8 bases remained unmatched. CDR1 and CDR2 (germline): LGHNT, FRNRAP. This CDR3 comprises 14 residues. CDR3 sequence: CASGIGTGYTEAFF. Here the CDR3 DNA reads TGTGCTAGCGGTATAGGGACAGGGTACACTGAAGCTTTCTTT.

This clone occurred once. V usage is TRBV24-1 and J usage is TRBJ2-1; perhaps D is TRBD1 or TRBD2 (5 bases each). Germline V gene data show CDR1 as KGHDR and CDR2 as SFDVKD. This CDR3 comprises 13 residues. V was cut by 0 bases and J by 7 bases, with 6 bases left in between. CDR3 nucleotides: TGTGCCACCAGTGATTTGTGGGGGAATGAGCAGTTCTTC. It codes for CATSDLWGNEQFF.

The DNA of the CDR3 is TGTGCCAGCAGCCAATCGAACGTCAATAATGAGCAGTTCTTC. This translates into CASSQSNVNNEQFF. The chain employs TRBV16 and TRBJ2-1; unclear D gene. The CDR3 runs to 14 residues. Trimming removed 0 bases from V and 7 bases from J, with 10 bases in between. The germline CDR1 and CDR2 sequences are KGHSY and FQNENV.

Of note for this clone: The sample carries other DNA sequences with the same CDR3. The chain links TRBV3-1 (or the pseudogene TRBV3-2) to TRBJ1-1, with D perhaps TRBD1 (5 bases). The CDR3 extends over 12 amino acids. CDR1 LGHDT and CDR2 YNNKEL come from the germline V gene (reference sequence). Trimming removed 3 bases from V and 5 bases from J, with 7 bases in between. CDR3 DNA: TGTGCCAGCAGCCAGGGGGGGACTGAAGCTTTCTTT. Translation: CASSQGGTEAFF.

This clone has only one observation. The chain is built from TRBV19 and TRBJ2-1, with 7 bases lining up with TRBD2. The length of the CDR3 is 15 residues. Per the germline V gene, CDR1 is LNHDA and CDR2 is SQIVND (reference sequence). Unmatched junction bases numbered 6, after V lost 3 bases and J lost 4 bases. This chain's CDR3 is CASSMGGRLYNEQFF. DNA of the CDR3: TGTGCCAGTAGTATGGGCGGGAGATTGTACAATGAGCAGTTCTTC.